This T cell receptor beta chain was sequenced for a study of beta chain features in type 1 diabetes. The table lists this clone with many counts. Its antigen is as yet unknown. CD45RO/CCR7/CD25/CD127/CD95/CD27 separated CD4+ naive, central memory, regulatory and stem cell-like memory cells by sorting. The entirety of the isolated RNA underwent reverse transcription, so expressed TCRB transcripts were sequenced. Here immunoSEQ multiplex PCR was the method, and the copy in TCRdb shows in-frame clones only, minus some. This sample has some 150,000 clones, with about 13% found just once. General observations from the study: Significant though moderate, a shortening of TCRB CDR3s appeared in all four CD4+ subsets of Type 1 diabetes patients. Short templates might get an advantage during PCR, and this would be equal in patients and controls.

Germline V gives CDR1 SNHLY, CDR2 FYNNEI. CDR3 length equals 12 residues. The V end was cut by 6 bases, the J end by 1 base, with 7 bases between. This sequence was found in a man aged 18-30 years with type 1 diabetes. The sequenced material came from central memory CD4+ T cells from blood. The gene calls are TRBV2 and TRBJ2-7; D gene uncertain. The CDR3 sequence: CASRGPSYEQYF. CDR3 DNA: TGTGCCAGCAGAGGGCCTTCCTACGAGCAGTACTTC.